This T cell receptor beta chain comes out of a study of cytomegalovirus exposure and HLA in healthy donors. Findings and caveats of the study: The availability of immune exposure information extended only to CMV serostatus. Reportedly, cytomegalovirus status was diagnosed with high sensitivity and specificity. An analysis done earlier found most TCR beta V segments productive about 87% or about 30% of the time. Versus the approximately 670-donor mean, an Asian-associated ancestry cluster reportedly showed fewer N-insertions in a later analysis.

About this clone itself: Its antigen is currently unknown.

CDR3 length: 14 residues. The germline V gene has CDR1 SGHTA and CDR2 FQGTGA. V shed 2 bases and J 7 bases; nucleotides not matched to a gene: 2. With 60 Vbeta and 13 Jbeta primers, the PCR was carried out. Clones were read by immunoSEQ multiplex PCR, and TCRdb kept only the in-frame ones, dropping some. The sample gives tens of thousands of clones, 55% to 75% of which show up once; around 6% is in the top ten. The V call is TRBV7-3, the J call TRBJ1-6; TRBD1 matches 7 bases. This receptor was identified in a man in his thirties or forties in good health and CMV-seropositive. The sequencing sample was made of PBMCs. The CDR3 DNA follows: TGTGCCAGCAGCTTAGGGACAGAAAATTCACCCCTCCACTTT. Amino acid sequence: CASSLGTENSPLHF. The full variable domain, in which reference TRBV7-3 and TRBJ1-6 provide the parts outside the CDR3, is GAGVSQTPSNKVTEKGKYVELRCDPISGHTALYWYRQSLGQGPEFLIYFQGTGAADDSGLPNDRFFAVRPEGSVSTLKIQRTERGDSAVYLCASSLGTENSPLHFGNGTRLTVT.